The 31 T cell receptor beta chains below all came from one sample that was sequenced in a study of blood T cell repertoires in COVID-19. Produced via immunoSEQ multiplex PCR; TCRdb's table is partial and in-frame only. Here the sample spans approximately 200,000 clones, about 90% being singletons. Sequencing used PBMCs or T cells enriched from blood (not recorded which). Receptor source: a man between 25 and 39 years old who had recovered from COVID-19.

The chain uses TRBV18 and TRBJ1-6; D remains unclear. Germline V lookup: CDR1 KGHSH, CDR2 LQKENI. The CDR3 extends over 14 amino acids. V gave up 3 bases and J gave up 8 bases, with 11 bases separating them. The CDR3 here is CASSPLERDSPLHF. The CDR3 DNA reads as TGTGCCAGCTCACCTCTGGAGAGGGATTCACCCCTCCACTTT.

This chain links TRBV19 with TRBJ1-2; D gene unclear. The CDR3 is 13 amino acids. Trimming shortened V by 4 bases and J by 5 bases, and 11 bases separated the two germline ends. Germline CDR1 is LNHDA and CDR2 is SQIVND (reference sequence). The CDR3 DNA is TGTGCCAGTAGTAGGGCCACAGCATATGGCTACACCTTC. Protein product: CASSRATAYGYTF. The whole variable domain, filled in from reference TRBV19 and TRBJ1-2, reads DGGITQSPKYLFRKEGQNVTLSCEQNLNHDAMYWYRQDPGQGLRLIYYSQIVNDFQKGDIAEGYSVSREKKESFPLTVTSAQKNPTAFYLCASSRATAYGYTFGSGTRLTVV.

V gene TRBV6-5 combines with J gene TRBJ2-2, with 11 bases fitting TRBD2. With 8 bases clipped from V and 5 bases from J, the junction kept 7 bases outside the gene matches. Per the germline V gene, CDR1 is MNHEY and CDR2 is SVGAGI. There are 15 residues in the CDR3. CDR3 bases: TGTGCCAGCGCGACTAGCGGGGAGAGTACCGGGGAGCTGTTTTTT. It specifies CASATSGESTGELFF.

This sequence joins TRBV28 and TRBJ1-2, with 7 bases aligning to TRBD1. The V gene's germline CDR1 is MDHEN and CDR2 SYDVKM. The CDR3 sequence is 13 residues long. The J segment lost 8 bases and the V segment lost 4 bases, leaving 7 bases of the junction unmatched. CDR3 DNA: TGTGCCAGCAGTTCCGGAGGACAGGTCGGCTACACCTTC. Its protein product is CASSSGGQVGYTF.

The chain employs TRBV19 and TRBJ2-1, with TRBD2 matching over 11 bases. The germline V gene encodes CDR1 LNHDA and CDR2 SQIVND (reference sequence). The junction had 6 bases not matched to a gene; V was cut back by 8 bases and J by 3 bases. This CDR3 is built from 15 residues. The CDR3 loop reads CASAAGLAVYNEQFF. The CDR3 region has the DNA TGTGCCAGTGCAGCGGGACTAGCGGTCTACAATGAGCAGTTCTTC. Filled out from reference TRBV19 and TRBJ2-1, the complete variable domain reads DGGITQSPKYLFRKEGQNVTLSCEQNLNHDAMYWYRQDPGQGLRLIYYSQIVNDFQKGDIAEGYSVSREKKESFPLTVTSAQKNPTAFYLCASAAGLAVYNEQFFGPGTRLTVL.

This chain links TRBV6-5 with TRBJ2-7; 15 nucleotides agree with TRBD2. This CDR3 contains 13 residues. The germline V gene has CDR1 MNHEY and CDR2 SVGAGI. Losses at the gene ends were 8 bases for V and 6 bases for J; bases not matched to a gene: 2. The CDR3: CASGLAGGPEQYF. For the CDR3, the DNA is TGTGCCAGCGGACTAGCGGGAGGGCCCGAGCAGTACTTC.

The chain links TRBV15 to TRBJ2-7, with D tentatively TRBD1 (6 bases). The CDR3 is 16 amino acids. Trimming cost V 5 bases and J 2 bases, with 19 bases left between them. Germline V CDR1 and CDR2: LNHNV, YYDKDF (reference sequence). The CDR3 spells CATSGVQGKLTYEQYF. In nucleotides, the CDR3 is TGTGCCACCAGCGGGGTACAGGGAAAATTGACCTACGAGCAGTACTTC.

This sequence joins TRBV9 and TRBJ2-7; tentatively, D is TRBD1 (5 bases). Trimming stripped 4 bases from V and 2 bases from J, with 16 bases between. This CDR3 region has 15 residues. The germline gives CDR1 SGDLS, CDR2 YYNGEE. CDR3 residues: CASSLDSSTTYEQYF. The DNA for the CDR3 is TGTGCCAGCAGCCTCGACAGTAGCACAACCTACGAGCAGTACTTC.

CDR3 sequence: CASSLAGTSGRVVTQYF. CDR3 nucleotides: TGTGCCAGCAGCTTAGCGGGGACTAGCGGGAGGGTGGTAACCCAGTACTTC. The chain combines TRBV11-2 with TRBJ2-5; TRBD2 aligns across 16 bases. V was pared by 1 base and J by 8 bases, with 7 bases of the junction left unmatched. Germline lookup yields CDR1 SGHAT and CDR2 FQNNGV. The CDR3 is 17 amino acids.

CDR3 sequence (DNA): TGCGCCAGCAGGACAGGGGGCGGGGGAAACACCATATATTTT. This encodes CASRTGGGGNTIYF. The rearrangement links TRBV5-1 to TRBJ1-3; 10 bases are shared with TRBD1. The CDR3 extends over 14 amino acids. The germline V gene has CDR1 SGHRS and CDR2 YFSETQ. J gave up 4 bases and V 5 bases, and 3 bases lay outside the gene matches. The full variable domain, rest sourced from reference TRBV5-1 and TRBJ1-3, is KAGVTQTPRYLIKTRGQQVTLSCSPISGHRSVSWYQQTPGQGLQFLFEYFSETQRNKGNFPGRFSGRQFSNSRSEMNVSTLELGDSALYLCASRTGGGGNTIYFGEGSWLTVV.

In this sample, this clone turned up once. The chain links TRBV11-2 to TRBJ2-3, with 13 bases lining up with TRBD2. J was trimmed by 4 bases and V by 5 bases; bases with no gene match: 9. CDR3 length equals 17 residues. Germline V gene sequence: CDR1 SGHAT, CDR2 FQNNGV. CDR3: CASSTKLAGGPADTQYF. Here the CDR3 DNA reads TGTGCCAGCAGCACAAAACTAGCGGGAGGGCCGGCAGATACGCAGTATTTT.

The V gene is TRBV12-5, the J gene TRBJ2-1; 13 bases map to TRBD2. Germline values: CDR1 LGHNT, CDR2 FRNRAP. The trim removed 7 bases at V and 9 bases at J, leaving 9 bases unmatched. The CDR3 sequence is 15 residues long. CDR3 DNA: TGTGCTAGTGCTCCGGGGACTAGCGGGGTAGCTGAGCAGTTCTTC. It is translated as CASAPGTSGVAEQFF.

The J gene is TRBJ1-2, the V gene TRBV5-5; D remains ambiguous. This CDR3 comprises 16 residues. Germline V gene sequence: CDR1 SGHKS, CDR2 YYEKEE (reference sequence). V was shortened by 0 bases and J by 5 bases, with 17 bases between the two germline ends. The CDR3 region is CASSLARKGSGYGYTF. The CDR3 DNA reads as TGTGCCAGCAGCTTGGCCAGGAAAGGGTCGGGGTATGGCTACACCTTC.

This sequence joins TRBV5-1 and TRBJ2-2, with a tentative D call TRBD1 (6 bases). The CDR3 is 17 amino acids. Trimming shortened V by 0 bases and J by 0 bases, and 12 bases separated the two germline ends. The germline CDR1 and CDR2 sequences are SGHRS and YFSETQ. In nucleotides, the CDR3 is TGCGCCAGCAGCTTGGGAATACAGGGCGCGAACACCGGGGAGCTGTTTTTT. Translating it yields CASSLGIQGANTGELFF.

CDR3 sequence (DNA): TGCAGTGCTAGTGCAGGGGGGAACTATGGCTACACCTTC. Its protein product is CSASAGGNYGYTF. The genes are TRBV20-1 and TRBJ1-2; TRBD1 agrees at 7 bases. The junction had 3 bases not matched to a gene; V was cut back by 3 bases and J by 2 bases. The CDR3 is 13 amino acids. Germline V gene data show CDR1 as DFQATT and CDR2 as SNEGSKA (reference sequence).

The chain has TRBV11-2 and TRBJ2-7; the match to TRBD2 covers 12 bases. The CDR3 has 14 amino acids. Looked up from germline, CDR1 is SGHAT and CDR2 is FQNNGV. With 5 bases clipped from V and 5 bases from J, the junction kept 4 bases outside the gene matches. The CDR3 DNA reads TGTGCCAGCAGCGATCGACTAGCGGGAGACGAGCAGTACTTC. Translated, it gives CASSDRLAGDEQYF.

The chain links TRBV11-2 to TRBJ2-5, with 8 bases fitting TRBD2. J lost 6 bases, V lost 5 bases, and 20 bases had no gene match. Looked up from germline, CDR1 is SGHAT and CDR2 is FQNNGV. This CDR3 has 18 amino acids. CDR3 amino acids: CASSARGRGVPLGQTQYF. The CDR3 region has the DNA TGTGCCAGCAGCGCCAGAGGGCGGGGGGTACCCCTCGGACAGACCCAGTACTTC.

This chain joins TRBV5-1 and TRBJ2-2; D is possibly TRBD1 (6 bases). The CDR3 totals 16 residues. The germline V and J ends were trimmed by 3 bases and 7 bases, with 19 bases remaining between them. CDR1 and CDR2 (germline): SGHRS, YFSETQ. CDR3 in DNA: TGCGCCAGCAGCTCACAGGGCCCCGGGGCCGTCGGGGAGCTGTTTTTT. Translated, it gives CASSSQGPGAVGELFF.

This sequence joins TRBV5-4 and TRBJ2-2; 12 positions match TRBD2. This CDR3 has 18 amino acids. The V segment lost 0 bases and the J segment 1 base; nucleotides outside the gene matches: 4. CDR1 is SGHNT and CDR2 is YYREEE in the germline V gene (reference sequence). CDR3 sequence (DNA): TGTGCCAGCAGCTTGGCGCCGGGACTAGCGGGGAACACCGGGGAGCTGTTTTTT. Amino acids: CASSLAPGLAGNTGELFF. Filled out from reference TRBV5-4 and TRBJ2-2, the complete variable domain reads ETGVTQSPTHLIKTRGQQVTLRCSSQSGHNTVSWYQQALGQGPQFIFQYYREEENGRGNFPPRFSGLQFPNYSSELNVNALELDDSALYLCASSLAPGLAGNTGELFFGEGSRLTVL.

The rearrangement links TRBV29-1 to TRBJ1-3, with a possible D match to TRBD1 (5 bases). V was pared by 6 bases and J by 7 bases, with 16 bases between. The CDR3 is 13 residues long. From germline, CDR1 is SQVTM and CDR2 ANQGSEA. The CDR3 coding sequence is TGCAGCGTCTCGGCAGGGTTCGCTAACACCATATATTTT. It codes for CSVSAGFANTIYF.

The chain is built from TRBV30 and TRBJ1-4, with D unresolved. Deletions cut 0 bases from V and 7 bases from J, with 15 bases between. The CDR3 covers 15 residues. The germline CDR1 and CDR2 sequences are GTSNPN and SVGIG (reference sequence). CDR3 in DNA: TGTGCCTGGAGTGTACGAGGAGGGTGGAGTGAAAAACTGTTTTTT. It translates to CAWSVRGGWSEKLFF.

The V and J genes are TRBV7-9 and TRBJ2-1, with D possibly being TRBD2 (6 bases). Germline-derived CDR1 and CDR2 are SEHNR and FQNEAQ (reference sequence). Deletions cut 4 bases from V and 0 bases from J, with 13 bases between. The CDR3 has 16 amino acids. In DNA form, the CDR3 reads TGTGCCAGCAGCTCCCTCGGGAGTAGCTCCTACAATGAGCAGTTCTTC. This encodes CASSSLGSSSYNEQFF.

The chain couples TRBV14 to TRBJ2-1; the match to TRBD2 covers 9 bases. Germline V CDR1 and CDR2: SGHDN, FVKESK. V trimming: 0 bases; J trimming: 9 bases; junction bases outside the gene matches: 6. The CDR3 is 15 amino acids. The CDR3 reads CASSQELAGTAEQFF. In DNA, the CDR3 is TGTGCCAGCAGCCAAGAGCTAGCGGGAACCGCTGAGCAGTTCTTC. The entire variable domain, with the rest obtained from reference TRBV14 and TRBJ2-1, is as follows: EAGVTQFPSHSVIEKGQTVTLRCDPISGHDNLYWYRRVMGKEIKFLLHFVKESKQDESGMPNNRFLAERTGGTYSTLKVQPAELEDSGVYFCASSQELAGTAEQFFGPGTRLTVL.

The J gene is TRBJ2-2, the V gene TRBV19, with D perhaps TRBD1 (5 bases). Germline V CDR1 and CDR2: LNHDA, SQIVND (reference sequence). The CDR3 sequence is 16 residues long. Trimming removed 5 bases at V and 0 bases at J, with 13 bases between. The CDR3 DNA reads TGTGCCAGTAGTGCATATCAGGGTGCGAACACCGGGGAGCTGTTTTTT. Its translation is CASSAYQGANTGELFF.

J is TRBJ1-1 and V is TRBV15; unclear D gene. Between the trimmed V and J ends, which lost 0 bases and 5 bases, there was a span of 7 bases. Germline V gene sequence: CDR1 LNHNV, CDR2 YYDKDF (reference sequence). This CDR3 is built from 13 residues. The DNA for the CDR3 is TGTGCCACCAGCAGAGATCGGAGTACTGAAGCTTTCTTT. Its protein product is CATSRDRSTEAFF. Using reference TRBV15 and TRBJ1-1 for the parts outside the CDR3, the full variable domain is DAMVIQNPRYQVTQFGKPVTLSCSQTLNHNVMYWYQQKSSQAPKLLFHYYDKDFNNEADTPDNFQSRRPNTSFCFLDIRSPGLGDTAMYLCATSRDRSTEAFFGQGTRLTVV.

The rearrangement links TRBV6-1 to TRBJ1-1, with 10 bases that match TRBD1. CDR3 length: 16 amino acids. Germline CDR1 MNHNS, CDR2 SASEGT. Trimming took 0 bases from V and 3 from J; bases not matched to a gene: 4. The CDR3 bases are TGTGCCAGCAGTGAAGCGCTCGGACAGGGGGACACTGAAGCTTTCTTT. This sequence encodes CASSEALGQGDTEAFF.

This clone was detected once. The rearrangement uses TRBV6-4 and TRBJ2-2; the match to TRBD2 covers 8 bases. Germline V gene data show CDR1 as MRHNA and CDR2 as SNTAGT. There are 16 residues in the CDR3. The junction had 4 bases not matched to a gene; V was cut back by 4 bases and J by 0 bases. The CDR3 loop is CASSGAGGANTGELFF. The CDR3 DNA reads as TGTGCCAGCAGTGGCGCCGGGGGGGCGAACACCGGGGAGCTGTTTTTT.

The chain is built from TRBV2 and TRBJ2-7; perhaps TRBD2 as D (5 bases). This CDR3 contains 13 residues. The germline gives CDR1 SNHLY, CDR2 FYNNEI. Trimming shortened V by 6 bases and J by 2 bases, and 11 bases separated the two germline ends. CDR3 in DNA: TGTGCCAGCAGCCGGGAACAGCCCTACGAGCAGTACTTC. This codes for CASSREQPYEQYF.

This chain joins TRBV28 and TRBJ1-5; 8 nucleotides agree with TRBD1. The germline V gene encodes CDR1 MDHEN and CDR2 SYDVKM. This CDR3 is built from 15 residues. V was pared by 6 bases and J by 3 bases, with 7 bases of the junction left unmatched. Here the CDR3 reads CASSPGTGYNQPQHF. CDR3 DNA: TGTGCCAGCAGCCCCGGGACAGGCTACAATCAGCCCCAGCATTTT. The whole variable domain, remainder taken from reference TRBV28 and TRBJ1-5, is DVKVTQSSRYLVKRTGEKVFLECVQDMDHENMFWYRQDPGLGLRLIYFSYDVKMKEKGDIPEGYSVSREKKERFSLILESASTNQTSMYLCASSPGTGYNQPQHFGDGTRLSIL.

This clone showed up just once. The chain recombines TRBV5-1 with TRBJ2-1, with 8 positions matching TRBD2. The V segment lost 4 bases and the J segment 4 bases; nucleotides outside the gene matches: 13. The CDR3 runs 17 residues. Germline CDR1 reads SGHRS; CDR2 reads YFSETQ. CDR3 DNA: TGCGCCAGCAGCCCCGGGGGTGGCGGGGGGACTTACAATGAGCAGTTCTTC. Translation: CASSPGGGGGTYNEQFF. Together with reference TRBV5-1 and TRBJ2-1, the CDR3 gives the full variable domain: KAGVTQTPRYLIKTRGQQVTLSCSPISGHRSVSWYQQTPGQGLQFLFEYFSETQRNKGNFPGRFSGRQFSNSRSEMNVSTLELGDSALYLCASSPGGGGGTYNEQFFGPGTRLTVL.

The chain is built from TRBV20-1 and TRBJ1-2, with D unresolved. Germline CDR1 DFQATT, CDR2 SNEGSKA (reference sequence). The CDR3 extends over 10 amino acids. V was clipped by 8 bases and J by 8 bases, with 12 bases between them. The DNA for the CDR3 is TGCAGTAGGTCAGTGGAGGGCTACACCTTC. Translating gives CSRSVEGYTF.